This record covers a single T cell receptor (beta chain). The antigen it recognizes is unknown. No clone much larger than this one lies a single base away; base qualities are absent. The data are from a study of blood T cell repertoires in COVID-19 (dated by TCRdb to about 2020). About the investigation overall: Samples covering the acute and convalescent phases of COVID-19 were provided by collaborators in the United States, Italy and Spain. The prospective study material was composed of cDNA or gDNA derived from T cells, B-cell-depleted T cells, or PBMCs. Subjects who had been exposed to COVID-19, were actively infected with it, or had recovered from it provided the deeply sampled blood TCRbeta repertoires that made up the dataset. The repertoires were released in a freely available public database meant as a resource for research on the immune response to SARS-CoV-2. Samples were obtained from the ongoing ImmuneRACE study (first 160 participants) and from over 1,000 subjects provided by 6 global collaborators. Nearly every sample came with metadata listing a de-identified subject ID, COVID-19 status, age in years and sex. Where available, HLA class I and class II types were obtained from metadata supplied by the sample provider rather than from assay-based typing. Overall results and qualifications from the work: How much clinical and demographic metadata was included differed by source and by participant, and the metadata was provided uncurated.

The immunoSEQ Assay, a bias-controlled multiplex PCR, was used to amplify TCRbeta CDR3 regions from genomic DNA. Under the source paper's analysis protocol: The number of nucleated cells in each sample was estimated from the amplification of reference gene primers within the assay. To quantify the absolute abundance of each unique TCRbeta CDR3 rearrangement, sequence reads were collapsed and filtered. For each sample, productive Simpson clonality was calculated as the square root of Simpson's diversity index across productive rearrangements. TCRdb obtained this table from immuneACCESS and retained in-frame rearrangements with V and J assigned. These tables miss some clones; where compared with another copy, unresolved V genes account for less than half of the shortfall, and the remainder is unexplained. V, J and clone size are taken as reported in that table, and D and trimming were inferred from the DNA itself. The sample table holds more than 300,000 clones, of which 70% to 90% were seen once. Together, the top ten hold about 9.4% of the sample.

One collaborating source in Seattle enrolled patients while the patients were actively infected and followed the patients over time throughout the course of disease. Whole blood was collected in K2EDTA tubes by collaborating institutions according to the institutions' own protocols. For TCRbeta analysis, collaborators shipped samples as frozen whole blood, isolated PBMCs, or DNA extracted from either of those sample types. The specimen was peripheral blood. This clonotype was obtained from a woman aged 25 to 39 with COVID-19, enrolled during active disease.

The CDR3 sequence is CASSRGVVYEQYF. Read as DNA, the sequence is TGTGCCAGCAGCCGGGGAGTAGTCTACGAGCAGTACTTC. The rearrangement joined TRBV6-5 to TRBJ2-7; perhaps TRBD2 is the D gene, with 5 bases matching. CDR1 and CDR2 are read off the germline V gene as MNHEY and SVGAGI. The CDR3 numbers 13 residues from cysteine through phenylalanine. Only the CDR3 region is kept as DNA, spanning 39 bases read in frame from base 1. V loses 6 bases, J loses 3 bases, and the germline ends lie 12 bases apart.